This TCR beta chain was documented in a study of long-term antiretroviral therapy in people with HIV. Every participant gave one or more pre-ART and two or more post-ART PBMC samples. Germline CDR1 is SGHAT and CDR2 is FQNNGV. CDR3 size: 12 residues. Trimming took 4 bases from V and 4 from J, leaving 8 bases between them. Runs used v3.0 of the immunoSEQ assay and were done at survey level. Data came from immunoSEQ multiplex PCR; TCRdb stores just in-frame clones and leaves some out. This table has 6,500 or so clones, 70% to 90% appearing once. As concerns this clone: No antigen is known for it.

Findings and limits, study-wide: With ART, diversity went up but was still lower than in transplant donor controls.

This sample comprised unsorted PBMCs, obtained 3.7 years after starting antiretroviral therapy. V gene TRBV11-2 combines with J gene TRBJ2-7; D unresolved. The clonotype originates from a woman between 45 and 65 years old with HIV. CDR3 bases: TGTGCCAGCAGCTCTTCTCAGTACGAGCAGTACTTC. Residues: CASSSSQYEQYF.